Listed below are T cell receptor beta chains from one sample, sequenced in a study of early stage breast cancer tumors. This table comes from immunoSEQ multiplex PCR, and its TCRdb copy is limited to in-frame clones, with some not included. The sample shows about 70,000 clones, 65% to 85% of them seen only once. Sequences were obtained from blood. Receptors were obtained from a person aged 35-55 years with breast cancer. CDR3s include the opening cysteine and the closing phenylalanine or tryptophan. D genes are given only for firm matches. Some rows mark clone size as missing; the rest say once, few, many or name a class of expanded clone.

NA	NA	TRBV29-1	TRBJ1-2	CSVEERRGGSYGYTF	TGCAGCGTTGAAGAAAGGAGGGGCGGATCGTATGGCTACACCTTC
NA	NA	TRBV28	TRBJ1-5	CASSPRVNQPQHF	TGTGCCAGCAGTCCCAGGGTCAATCAGCCCCAGCATTTT
TRBD1	NA	TRBV7-2	TRBJ2-5	CASSLGDRDIETQYF	TGTGCCAGCAGCTTAGGGGACAGGGATATCGAGACCCAGTACTTC
TRBD1	NA	TRBV27	TRBJ1-4	CASSLGQGSSKLFF	TGTGCCAGCAGTCTGGGACAGGGTTCTTCAAAACTGTTTTTT
TRBD1	NA	TRBV28	TRBJ2-6	CASSRGGSGANVLTF	TGTGCCAGCAGTAGAGGGGGCAGCGGGGCCAACGTCCTGACTTTC
NA	NA	TRBV5-1	TRBJ2-5	CASSSQETQYF	TGCGCCAGCAGCTCTCAAGAGACCCAGTACTTC
NA	few	TRBV5-1	TRBJ2-1	CASLRGNEQFF	TGCGCCAGCCTCAGGGGCAATGAGCAGTTCTTC
NA	NA	TRBV11-1	TRBJ2-2	CASSLRGANTGELFF	TGTGCCAGCAGCTTACGTGGAGCGAACACCGGGGAGCTGTTTTTT
NA	few	TRBV11-2	TRBJ2-5	CASSLDGTQETQYF	TGTGCCAGCAGCTTAGATGGCACCCAAGAGACCCAGTACTTC
TRBD2	NA	TRBV18	TRBJ2-3	CASYTRAAGGPTDTQYF	TGTGCCAGCTACACCAGAGCAGCGGGAGGGCCCACAGATACGCAGTATTTT